The 18 T cell receptor beta chains below come from one sample, sequenced in a study of cytomegalovirus exposure and HLA in healthy donors (dated by TCRdb to between 2016 and 2019). Library preparation was by the immunoSEQ multiplex PCR assay. For the multiplex PCR, a mixture combining 60 forward primers for TCR Vbeta segments and 13 reverse primers for TCR Jbeta segments was used. What TCRdb holds here is the immuneACCESS table cut down to in-frame rearrangements. Part of the clones is not present; checked against another copy, under half of the missing clones reflect an unresolved V gene, and the others are unexplained. The table held for this sample gives some 130,000 clones. Approximately 1.7% of the sample goes to the ten largest clones. Sequenced input: PBMCs. Receptor source: a man aged 18-30 years in good health and CMV-seronegative.

The chain has TRBV4-3 and TRBJ1-1; no clear D gene. V shed 3 bases and J shed 2 bases, with 4 bases lying between them. Germline V gene data show CDR1 as LGHNA and CDR2 as YSLEER. The CDR3 sequence is 12 residues long. CDR3 loop: CASSQLNTEAFF. The CDR3 coding sequence is TGCGCCAGCAGCCAGTTAAACACTGAAGCTTTCTTT.

V usage is TRBV29-1 and J usage is TRBJ2-6, with 9 bases fitting TRBD1. Germline V gene sequence: CDR1 SQVTM, CDR2 ANQGSEA. V lost 6 bases to trimming and J lost 0 bases; unmatched junction nucleotides: 9. CDR3 size: 17 residues. In DNA form, the CDR3 reads TGCAGCGTGATGGACAGGGGAGTTGGCTCTGGGGCCAACGTCCTGACTTTC. Its translation: CSVMDRGVGSGANVLTF.

The chain carries TRBV30 and TRBJ2-2; the D gene is possibly TRBD1 (6 bases). V shed 5 bases and J shed 6 bases, with 10 bases lying between them. Germline V gene lookup returns CDR1 GTSNPN and CDR2 SVGIG (reference sequence). This CDR3 contains 12 residues. The CDR3 sequence: CAWDQGSGELFF. CDR3 nucleotides: TGTGCCTGGGACCAGGGGTCCGGGGAGCTGTTTTTT.

The chain has TRBV7-3 and TRBJ2-5, with no clear D. The CDR3 extends over 13 amino acids. The germline V and J ends were trimmed by 2 bases and 2 bases, with 6 bases remaining between them. Per the germline V gene, CDR1 is SGHTA and CDR2 is FQGTGA. CDR3 loop: CASSLLHQETQYF. In nucleotides, the CDR3 is TGTGCCAGCAGCTTATTACATCAAGAGACCCAGTACTTC.

The chain employs TRBV12-5 and TRBJ2-3; tentatively, D is TRBD2 (6 bases). Germline V CDR1 and CDR2: LGHNT, FRNRAP. The CDR3 runs to 20 residues. Trimming removed 2 bases from V and 1 base from J, with 25 bases in between. This CDR3 reads CASGLSPKKGEVMGTDTQYF. In nucleotides, the CDR3 is TGTGCTAGTGGTTTGTCCCCGAAGAAAGGGGAGGTAATGGGCACAGATACGCAGTATTTT.

This sequence joins TRBV29-1 and TRBJ1-2; D ambiguous. Between the trimmed V and J ends, which lost 7 bases and 6 bases, there was a span of 18 bases. The CDR3 runs to 13 residues. CDR1 SQVTM and CDR2 ANQGSEA come from the germline V gene. The CDR3 spells CSAELPPMDGYTF. CDR3 bases: TGCAGCGCTGAGCTACCCCCGATGGATGGCTACACCTTC.

This sequence joins TRBV6-5 and TRBJ1-2; the match to TRBD1 covers 10 bases. Germline CDR1 reads MNHEY; CDR2 reads SVGAGI. J gave up 5 bases and V 0 bases, and 3 bases lay outside the gene matches. The CDR3 sequence is 15 residues long. The chain's CDR3 is CASSYSGQGQYGYTF. The CDR3 DNA reads as TGTGCCAGCAGTTACTCGGGACAGGGGCAGTATGGCTACACCTTC.

The genes are TRBV6-6 and TRBJ1-5, with D perhaps matching TRBD1 (6 bases). V was cut by 0 bases and J by 5 bases, with 11 bases left in between. This CDR3 has 15 residues. Germline CDR1 reads MNHNY; CDR2 reads SVGAGI (reference sequence). The DNA for the CDR3 is TGTGCCAGCAGTTACTCTAACAGGGCAGATCAGCCCCAGCATTTT. It specifies CASSYSNRADQPQHF.

The chain uses TRBV12-1 and TRBJ2-1; TRBD2 reflects the table's D call only, with no check against the DNA. TRBV12-1 is an annotated pseudogene. This CDR3 has 15 amino acids. The CDR3 region is CASSGRLAPNNEQFF. In nucleotides, the CDR3 is TGTGCCAGCAGCGGGCGACTAGCGCCGAACAATGAGCAGTTCTTC.

Comment on this clone: One junction end does not reproduce the germline sequence, and a read error may be involved. V and J are TRBV9 and TRBJ2-7; TRBD1 matches 9 bases. The germline V gene encodes CDR1 SGDLS and CDR2 YYNGEE. This CDR3 contains 11 residues. CDR3 amino acids: CASSAGQGISF. For the CDR3, the DNA is TGTGCCAGCAGCGCGGGACAGGGCATATCCTTC.

The rearrangement joins TRBV6-1 to TRBJ1-1; 7 bases are a match to TRBD1. In germline, CDR1 is MNHNS, CDR2 SASEGT. The CDR3 is 13 residues long. Trimming took 5 bases from V and 7 from J; bases not matched to a gene: 7. The CDR3 region is CASSMRDSLEAFF. The CDR3 coding sequence is TGTGCCAGCAGTATGCGGGACAGTCTTGAAGCTTTCTTT.

The chain combines TRBV6-6 with TRBJ1-4, with 7 bases that match TRBD1. This CDR3 has 15 amino acids. Losses at the gene ends were 5 bases for V and 7 bases for J; bases not matched to a gene: 10. Germline CDR1 and CDR2: MNHNY and SVGAGI (reference sequence). The CDR3 here is CASSRRDRGGEKLFF. For the CDR3, the DNA is TGTGCCAGCAGTCGCCGGGACAGAGGTGGTGAAAAACTGTTTTTT.

The chain uses TRBV11-3 and TRBJ1-2, with 7 nucleotides matching TRBD1. This CDR3 is built from 15 residues. The germline CDR1 and CDR2 sequences are SGHNT and YENEEA. The trim removed 1 base at V and 3 bases at J, leaving 5 bases unmatched. The CDR3 sequence: CASSLVTGEYYGYTF. The CDR3 nucleotides are TGTGCCAGCAGCTTAGTCACAGGGGAGTACTATGGCTACACCTTC.

The chain links TRBV27 to TRBJ1-2; D gene unclear. V lost 5 bases and J lost 3, with 13 bases in between. Germline lookup yields CDR1 MNHEY and CDR2 SMNVEV (reference sequence). The CDR3 consists of 14 residues. The CDR3 spells CASSRHPVDYGYTF. The CDR3 nucleotides read TGTGCCAGCAGTAGACACCCCGTGGACTATGGCTACACCTTC.

This chain joins TRBV2 and TRBJ1-1; D call uncertain. The germline gives CDR1 SNHLY, CDR2 FYNNEI. The CDR3 length is 10 residues. With 9 bases removed from V and 4 bases from J, the gap between germline ends came to 6 bases. CDR3 protein: CASFSTEAFF. In nucleotides, the CDR3 is TGTGCCAGTTTTAGCACTGAAGCTTTCTTT. Together with reference TRBV2 and TRBJ1-1, the CDR3 gives the full variable domain: EPEVTQTPSHQVTQMGQEVILRCVPISNHLYFYWYRQILGQKVEFLVSFYNNEISEKSEIFDDQFSVERPDGSNFTLKIRSTKLEDSAMYFCASFSTEAFFGQGTRLTVV.

J is TRBJ2-7 and V is TRBV4-1; D unclear. Looked up from germline, CDR1 is MGHRA and CDR2 is YSYEKL. Trimming removed 0 bases from V and 2 bases from J, with 8 bases in between. The CDR3 consists of 14 residues. The CDR3 DNA follows: TGCGCCAGCAGCCAAGATACAACTACCTACGAGCAGTACTTC. Its protein is CASSQDTTTYEQYF.

This chain uses TRBV30 with TRBJ2-5, with a weak D call TRBD1 (6 bases). The CDR3 runs 14 residues. The germline V gene encodes CDR1 GTSNPN and CDR2 SVGIG (reference sequence). Trimming shortened V by 5 bases and J by 0 bases, and 13 bases separated the two germline ends. The CDR3: CAWGRDTHQETQYF. CDR3 coding DNA: TGTGCCTGGGGCCGGGACACCCACCAAGAGACCCAGTACTTC.

The chain has TRBV4-3 and TRBJ2-7, with 7 bases aligning to TRBD1. The junction had 9 bases not matched to a gene; V was cut back by 4 bases and J by 0 bases. Germline V gives CDR1 LGHNA, CDR2 YSLEER. There are 16 residues in the CDR3. This CDR3 is CASSLQFGDSSYEQYF. As DNA, the CDR3 is TGCGCCAGCAGCCTCCAGTTTGGGGACAGCTCCTACGAGCAGTACTTC.